These 29 T cell receptor beta chains originate from one sample sequenced in a study of cytomegalovirus exposure and HLA in healthy donors. PCR used 60 Vbeta primers and 13 Jbeta primers. Here immunoSEQ multiplex PCR was the method, and the copy in TCRdb shows in-frame clones only, minus some. The data contain roughly 140,000 clones, 80% of them singletons. Source material: PBMCs. The receptors come from a female donor in good health and CMV-seronegative.

V is TRBV5-6 and J is TRBJ1-3, with 10 positions matching TRBD1. Trimming removed 1 base from V and 3 bases from J; junction bases left unmatched: 10. Per germline, CDR1 SGHDT and CDR2 YYEEEE. The CDR3 loop spans 18 amino acids. CDR3 nucleotides: TGTGCCAGCAGCTTGTGGGGGGCGACAGGGGGCTTTGGAAACACCATATATTTT. Protein sequence: CASSLWGATGGFGNTIYF.

This clone was found a few times. The chain combines TRBV30 with TRBJ1-5; no reliable D call. The germline V gene has CDR1 GTSNPN and CDR2 SVGIG (reference sequence). The CDR3 runs to 14 residues. The V gene lost 0 bases and the J gene lost 7 bases, with 13 bases spanning the gap. The CDR3 region has the DNA TGTGCCTGGAGTGTCGCCTCGGGTACCCAGCCCCAGCATTTT. It specifies CAWSVASGTQPQHF.

V is TRBV18 and J is TRBJ1-1; possibly TRBD1 for D (6 bases). Germline CDR1 is KGHSH and CDR2 is LQKENI. V dropped 3 bases and J dropped 0 bases, with 11 bases sitting between them. This CDR3 spans 15 amino acids. The CDR3 protein is CASSPLQGLNTEAFF. The CDR3, as DNA: TGTGCCAGCTCACCTTTACAGGGTTTGAACACTGAAGCTTTCTTT.

The CDR3 sequence: CASSYSNSLNQPQHF. The CDR3, as DNA: TGTGCCAGCAGTTACTCGAACAGCCTCAATCAGCCCCAGCATTTT. The chain links TRBV6-6 to TRBJ1-5; no clear D. CDR3 length: 15 amino acids. The V gene's germline CDR1 is MNHNY and CDR2 SVGAGI (reference sequence). Trimming took off 0 bases at V and 3 bases at J, with 9 bases between the two ends.

The CDR3 loop reads CASSLQGTQYF. CDR3 bases: TGTGCCAGCAGCCTTCAGGGGACCCAGTACTTC. V gene TRBV5-6 combines with J gene TRBJ2-5; tentative D call: TRBD1 (5 bases). Trimming removed 4 bases from V and 7 bases from J, with 8 bases in between. Germline V CDR1 and CDR2: SGHDT, YYEEEE. The CDR3 runs to 11 residues.

The chain links TRBV5-1 to TRBJ1-6; D uncertain. In germline, CDR1 is SGHRS, CDR2 YFSETQ. The CDR3 contains 14 residues. V lost 4 bases to trimming and J lost 5 bases, with 10 bases between them. Here the CDR3 reads CASSLVADNSPLHF. CDR3 DNA sequence: TGCGCCAGCAGCCTAGTGGCGGATAATTCACCCCTCCACTTT.

The rearrangement links TRBV28 to TRBJ1-1; the D gene is possibly TRBD1 (6 bases). CDR3 length: 14 amino acids. Germline V gene sequence: CDR1 MDHEN, CDR2 SYDVKM. V was trimmed by 6 bases and J by 5 bases, leaving 16 bases between them. The CDR3 region is CASSGDKGETEAFF. CDR3 DNA sequence: TGTGCCAGCAGCGGGGACAAGGGGGAGACTGAAGCTTTCTTT.

A remark on this clone: Lacking the conserved final phenylalanine or tryptophan, this CDR3 likely reflects a read error. This chain joins TRBV10-2 and TRBJ1-2, with 9 bases matching TRBD1. J gave up 5 bases and V 6 bases, and 4 bases lay outside the gene matches. Looked up from germline, CDR1 is WSHSY and CDR2 is SAAADI. The CDR3 has 13 residues. In nucleotides, the CDR3 is TGCGCCAGCAGCCCCGGGACAGGGTATGGCTACACCGTC. This sequence encodes CASSPGTGYGYTV.

V usage is TRBV5-6 and J usage is TRBJ1-2; 7 positions agree with TRBD1. V was pared by 4 bases and J by 4 bases, with 4 bases of the junction left unmatched. In germline, CDR1 is SGHDT, CDR2 YYEEEE. This CDR3 spans 13 amino acids. The CDR3 DNA sequence: TGTGCCAGCAGCCTGGACAGGATCTATGGCTACACCTTC. This sequence encodes CASSLDRIYGYTF.

This clone was recorded once. The V and J genes are TRBV5-6 and TRBJ1-2, with 8 bases identical to TRBD1. V shed 3 bases, J shed 2 bases, and the junction held 9 bases outside the gene matches. The CDR3 spans 16 residues. Germline loops: CDR1 SGHDT, CDR2 YYEEEE. DNA of the CDR3: TGTGCCAGCAGCTCTCCCGGGACAGGAGTCAACTATGGCTACACCTTC. Amino acids: CASSSPGTGVNYGYTF. Complete variable domain (other parts from reference TRBV5-6 and TRBJ1-2): DAGVTQSPTHLIKTRGQQVTLRCSPKSGHDTVSWYQQALGQGPQFIFQYYEEEERQRGNFPDRFSGHQFPNYSSELNVNALLLGDSALYLCASSSPGTGVNYGYTFGSGTRLTVV.

This chain links TRBV6-5 with TRBJ2-1; TRBD2 is a possible D gene (6 bases). Trimming took 3 bases from V and 5 from J, leaving 8 bases between them. The CDR3 sequence is 13 residues long. Germline V CDR1 and CDR2: MNHEY, SVGAGI. This CDR3 is CASSYGLHNEQFF. CDR3 bases: TGTGCCAGCAGTTATGGACTACACAATGAGCAGTTCTTC.

A word on this clone: Other DNA sequences in this sample translate to the same CDR3. J is TRBJ1-1 and V is TRBV19; 12 bases map to TRBD1. CDR1 LNHDA and CDR2 SQIVND come from the germline V gene (reference sequence). V was pared by 7 bases and J by 1 base, with 7 bases of the junction left unmatched. This CDR3 is built from 16 residues. The DNA for the CDR3 is TGTGCCAGTACCCCGGGACAGGGGGCAGGGAACACTGAAGCTTTCTTT. Its protein product is CASTPGQGAGNTEAFF.

The gene calls are TRBV18 and TRBJ2-2; no clear D gene. This CDR3 contains 13 residues. Trimming shortened V by 4 bases and J by 7 bases, and 10 bases separated the two germline ends. Germline V gene sequence: CDR1 KGHSH, CDR2 LQKENI. In nucleotides, the CDR3 is TGTGCCAGCTCACTTGGAGAACGCGGGGAGCTGTTTTTT. Translating it yields CASSLGERGELFF.

The rearrangement joins TRBV29-1 to TRBJ2-3; tentatively, D is TRBD2 (6 bases). The V gene's germline CDR1 is SQVTM and CDR2 ANQGSEA. This CDR3 contains 14 residues. V dropped 5 bases and J dropped 0 bases, with 12 bases sitting between them. For the CDR3, the DNA is TGCAGCGTTTATGGAGGGCTCAGCACAGATACGCAGTATTTT. It encodes CSVYGGLSTDTQYF.

CDR3 nucleotides: TGTGCCAGCAGCGACGACAGGGGGGCTGGCTACACCTTC. Protein sequence: CASSDDRGAGYTF. V gene TRBV9 combines with J gene TRBJ1-2; 9 positions agree with TRBD1. CDR1 is SGDLS and CDR2 is YYNGEE in the germline V gene. V lost 3 bases and J lost 7; bases outside the gene matches: 4. This CDR3 spans 13 amino acids.

V is TRBV5-1 and J is TRBJ1-4; 7 bases match TRBD1. Germline CDR1 reads SGHRS; CDR2 reads YFSETQ. Trimming took 0 bases from V and 3 from J; bases not matched to a gene: 5. The CDR3 consists of 16 residues. Here the CDR3 DNA reads TGCGCCAGCAGCTTGGCGGACAGGACAGCTAATGAAAAACTGTTTTTT. The encoded protein is CASSLADRTANEKLFF. Together with reference TRBV5-1 and TRBJ1-4, the CDR3 gives the full variable domain: KAGVTQTPRYLIKTRGQQVTLSCSPISGHRSVSWYQQTPGQGLQFLFEYFSETQRNKGNFPGRFSGRQFSNSRSEMNVSTLELGDSALYLCASSLADRTANEKLFFGSGTQLSVL.

This clone has more than one count but fewer than ten. V is TRBV5-5 and J is TRBJ1-2; TRBD1 matches at 8 bases. The V segment lost 3 bases and the J segment 4 bases; nucleotides outside the gene matches: 8. The CDR3 has 15 amino acids. Looked up from germline, CDR1 is SGHKS and CDR2 is YYEKEE (reference sequence). CDR3 sequence (DNA): TGTGCCAGCAGCTCCCAGGGGGCAGGGGCCTATGGCTACACCTTC. Translating it yields CASSSQGAGAYGYTF.

The chain joins TRBV28 to TRBJ2-7; TRBD1 matches at 9 bases. The CDR3 has 16 residues. V was clipped by 5 bases and J by 2 bases; unmatched bases: 10. The germline V gene has CDR1 MDHEN and CDR2 SYDVKM. The CDR3 here is CASSNLRDRVTYEQYF. The CDR3 nucleotides read TGTGCCAGCAGTAACCTTCGGGACAGGGTTACCTACGAGCAGTACTTC. Full variable domain (rest looked up from reference TRBV28 and TRBJ2-7): DVKVTQSSRYLVKRTGEKVFLECVQDMDHENMFWYRQDPGLGLRLIYFSYDVKMKEKGDIPEGYSVSREKKERFSLILESASTNQTSMYLCASSNLRDRVTYEQYFGPGTRLTVT.

V gene TRBV5-1 combines with J gene TRBJ2-1; D may be TRBD2 (5 bases). CDR1 and CDR2 from the germline V gene are SGHRS and YFSETQ. The CDR3 contains 15 residues. Between the trimmed V and J ends, which lost 2 bases and 0 bases, there was a span of 9 bases. CDR3 sequence (DNA): TGCGCCAGCAGCTTCGACCTAGCCTCCTACAATGAGCAGTTCTTC. It is translated as CASSFDLASYNEQFF.

Here the CDR3 DNA reads TGCGCCAGCAGCGGGGGCGGGACAGGCCTTTACAATGAGCAGTTCTTC. This translates into CASSGGGTGLYNEQFF. This rearrangement joins TRBV5-1 to TRBJ2-1, with TRBD1 matching 8 bases. Germline CDR1 and CDR2: SGHRS and YFSETQ. The CDR3 consists of 16 residues. The V segment lost 4 bases and the J segment 4 bases; nucleotides outside the gene matches: 10.

The chain is built from TRBV12-5 and TRBJ2-1, with D possibly being TRBD2 (6 bases). Trimming removed 2 bases from V and 8 bases from J, with 10 bases in between. The CDR3 covers 13 residues. Germline-derived CDR1 and CDR2 are LGHNT and FRNRAP. DNA for the CDR3: TGTGCTAGTGGTTTGTTAGGAGGGGATGAGCAGTTCTTC. Its translation is CASGLLGGDEQFF.

CDR3: CASTLLAGADNEQFF. The CDR3 bases are TGTGCCAGCACCCTACTAGCGGGAGCAGACAATGAGCAGTTCTTC. The chain combines TRBV11-2 with TRBJ2-1; 11 bases are a match to TRBD2. V trimming: 7 bases; J trimming: 5 bases; junction bases outside the gene matches: 7. This CDR3 comprises 15 residues. Germline CDR1 and CDR2: SGHAT and FQNNGV. Variable domain in full (rest from reference TRBV11-2 and TRBJ2-1): EAGVAQSPRYKIIEKRQSVAFWCNPISGHATLYWYQQILGQGPKLLIQFQNNGVVDDSQLPKDRFSAERLKGVDSTLKIQPAKLEDSAVYLCASTLLAGADNEQFFGPGTRLTVL.

This sequence joins TRBV27 and TRBJ2-7, with D maybe TRBD2 (6 bases). The length of the CDR3 is 15 residues. In germline, CDR1 is MNHEY, CDR2 SMNVEV (reference sequence). Trimming cost V 6 bases and J 7 bases, with 22 bases left between them. The CDR3 bases are TGTGCCAGCAGCCGCGGGGTCGCGGAGGGATGGGAGCAGTACTTC. Its translation: CASSRGVAEGWEQYF.

This clone was seen just once. CDR3 sequence: CAWDSTGDEQYF. Here the CDR3 DNA reads TGTGCCTGGGACAGTACGGGAGACGAGCAGTACTTC. The J gene is TRBJ2-7, the V gene TRBV30; D possibly corresponds to TRBD2 (6 bases). The CDR3 length is 12 residues. Germline V gene sequence: CDR1 GTSNPN, CDR2 SVGIG (reference sequence). V dropped 5 bases and J dropped 5 bases, with 13 bases sitting between them.

This chain links TRBV5-1 with TRBJ2-7; 9 bases are a match to TRBD1. This CDR3 contains 13 residues. Germline V gene sequence: CDR1 SGHRS, CDR2 YFSETQ. The J segment lost 5 bases and the V segment lost 3 bases, leaving 3 bases of the junction unmatched. The CDR3: CASSSTGGHEQYF. CDR3 nucleotide sequence: TGCGCCAGCAGCTCTACAGGGGGCCACGAGCAGTACTTC.

The chain combines TRBV25-1 with TRBJ2-1, with D perhaps TRBD2 (5 bases). CDR3 length: 12 amino acids. CDR1 is MGHDK and CDR2 is SYGVNS in the germline V gene. The germline V and J ends were trimmed by 2 bases and 9 bases, with 8 bases remaining between them. The CDR3 loop reads CASSEQRAEQFF. As DNA, the CDR3 is TGTGCCAGCAGTGAACAGAGGGCTGAGCAGTTCTTC.

Notes on this clone: An end of the junction differs from the germline gene, which may be a read error. The rearrangement uses TRBV7-9 and TRBJ2-2, with D possibly being TRBD2 (6 bases). CDR1 is SEHNR, CDR2 FQNEAQ, per germline (reference sequence). The CDR3 runs to 16 residues. The DNA of the CDR3 is TGTGCCAGCAGATTAGCTGGGCCTGGGGGGTCCGGGGAGCTGTTTTTT. Translation gives CASRLAGPGGSGELFF.

J is TRBJ2-2 and V is TRBV28; D is perhaps TRBD1 (6 bases). V lost 5 bases and J lost 0, with 10 bases in between. This CDR3 is built from 15 residues. Germline V gene data show CDR1 as MDHEN and CDR2 as SYDVKM. The CDR3, as DNA: TGTGCCAGCAGTCCTGGGGGCGCGAACACCGGGGAGCTGTTTTTT. Protein product: CASSPGGANTGELFF.

The V gene is TRBV4-2, the J gene TRBJ2-3; 14 bases map to TRBD2. V was clipped by 4 bases and J by 5 bases; unmatched bases: 17. The CDR3 totals 20 residues. Germline assignment: CDR1 LGHNA and CDR2 YNFKEQ. CDR3 DNA: TGTGCCAGCAGCCTCCCTGGGCCCGGGACTAGCGGGAGTGTCGTAGATACGCAGTATTTT. Residues: CASSLPGPGTSGSVVDTQYF.